This T cell receptor beta chain was identified during a study of stem cell transplantation in POMP-related autoinflammatory disease (dated by TCRdb to about 2021). For context, the study as a whole: It was hypothesized that MHC class I-dependent CD8+ T-cell differentiation and positive selection are impaired by defective thymoproteasomes, resulting in skewing of the TRB repertoire. Prior to transplant, the patients had CD4+ naive T-cell skewing, low CD8+ T-cell proportions, and decreased T-cell cytokine secretion. DNA chimerism analysis after transplant demonstrated 100% donor engraftment of neutrophils and platelets for up to one year. The effect of POMP deficiency on T-cell receptor beta repertoire diversity and CDR3 characteristics was assessed by high-throughput TRB sequencing.

What the study reported, not specific to this receptor: Statistical significance for the trend toward lower diversity and increased clonality in PRAID patients was reached only for regulatory T cells. PRAID patients showed a restricted number of unique TRB V-J gene pairings. A trend toward lower TRB diversity and higher clonality was observed in PRAID patients across all analyzed T-cell subsets.

The time point label, read with the paper, signifies: after hematopoietic stem cell transplant. PRAID was marked by prominent immunodeficiency together with autoinflammation. Before TRB sequencing, T-cell subsets (conventional T cells, CD8+ T cells, regulatory T cells, T follicular helper cells) were sorted. The CDR3, from cysteine to phenylalanine, totals 14 residues. Of all the DNA, just the CDR3 is kept, 42 bases in frame from base 1. Taken from the germline V gene (reference sequence), the CDR1 and CDR2 loops are SEHNR and FQNEAQ. V drops 1 base and J drops 2 bases, leaving 7 bases in between. The library was obtained by the immunoSEQ multiplex PCR assay. The original methods were these. Shannon entropy, which takes clonal size distribution into account, was used to quantify repertoire diversity. The Gini-Simpson index (Simpson_1-D) served as the measure of how unequally clonotypes were distributed. The immuneACCESS repertoire file appears here via TCRdb, limited to in-frame rearrangements. These files lack a portion of the clones; in checked studies, under half of the deficit traces to unresolved V genes, and the cause of the others is not known. Clone size and the V and J calls come from that table; the DNA yielded D and trimming. A total of roughly 68,000 clones appear in this sample, approximately 91% of them only once. The top ten clones comprise about 0.71% of the sample.

For this clone: Its antigen is unknown. No qualities accompany the bases; no much larger clone lies one base away.

Sequenced here: CD4+ T cells from PBMCs, sampled after stem cell transplantation. This sequence originates from a human patient with POMP-related autoinflammation and immune dysregulation (PRAID). Following a transplant, a fraction of the T cells may be traceable to the graft donor. Recombination joined TRBV7-9 with TRBJ2-3; the D gene is unclear. For the CDR3, the sequence is CASSLGHNTDTQYF. The DNA sequence follows: TGTGCCAGCAGCTTAGGCCATAACACAGATACGCAGTATTTT.